Below, 16 T cell receptor beta chains from the same sample are listed, as sequenced in a study of blood T cell repertoires in COVID-19 (dated by TCRdb to the early 2020s). Library preparation was by the immunoSEQ multiplex PCR assay. In TCRdb, the immuneACCESS table is reduced to in-frame sequences with V and J assigned. These tables do not hold every clone; where another copy was compared, an unresolved V gene accounts for under half, and the others remain unexplained. In this sample the table shows about 140,000 clones, over 60% of which occur a single time. Jointly, the top ten make up approximately 9% of the sample. Sequenced: peripheral blood. These TCRs come from a woman between 45 and 60 years old with active or convalescent COVID-19.

The chain couples TRBV28 to TRBJ1-1; D not certain. The V gene's germline CDR1 is MDHEN and CDR2 SYDVKM. Between the trimmed V and J ends, which lost 2 bases and 6 bases, there was a span of 13 bases. The CDR3 loop spans 14 amino acids. The CDR3 loop reads CASSLEAGISEAFF. The CDR3 nucleotides are TGTGCCAGCAGTTTAGAAGCCGGGATCTCTGAAGCTTTCTTT.

V and J are TRBV6-5 and TRBJ1-1, with D perhaps TRBD1 (6 bases). This CDR3 contains 14 residues. V dropped 5 bases and J dropped 3 bases, with 13 bases sitting between them. CDR1 and CDR2 (germline): MNHEY, SVGAGI. DNA of the CDR3: TGTGCCAGCAGTCGGGACACTGACGACACTGAAGCTTTCTTT. Residues: CASSRDTDDTEAFF.

The chain recombines TRBV5-1 with TRBJ2-2, with D possibly TRBD2 on 6 matching bases. The V end was cut by 1 base, the J end by 4 bases, with 26 bases between. Germline-derived CDR1 and CDR2 are SGHRS and YFSETQ. The CDR3 runs to 20 residues. CDR3 sequence reads: CASSLWGVGTSVEGTGELFF. DNA of the CDR3: TGCGCCAGCAGCTTGTGGGGTGTGGGGACTTCCGTCGAGGGCACCGGGGAGCTGTTTTTT.

The J gene is TRBJ1-2, the V gene TRBV30, with D tentatively TRBD1 (5 bases). CDR1 is GTSNPN and CDR2 is SVGIG in the germline V gene (reference sequence). The CDR3 extends over 13 amino acids. V gave up 0 bases and J gave up 8 bases, with 13 bases separating them. The CDR3 loop is CAWSVSQGWGYTF. The CDR3 DNA reads as TGTGCCTGGAGTGTATCCCAGGGATGGGGCTACACCTTC.

V usage is TRBV4-3 and J usage is TRBJ1-4; D is perhaps TRBD1 (5 bases). The ends were cut back, 0 bases at V and 8 bases at J, with 16 bases in the middle. CDR1 is LGHNA and CDR2 is YSLEER in the germline V gene. The CDR3 has 16 amino acids. As DNA, the CDR3 is TGCGCCAGCAGCCAAGATTGGGGGGACGGAGGGGAAAAACTGTTTTTT. It translates to CASSQDWGDGGEKLFF.

The rearrangement links TRBV18 to TRBJ2-1, with D maybe TRBD2 (6 bases). The CDR3 extends over 16 amino acids. Germline V gene data show CDR1 as KGHSH and CDR2 as LQKENI. V lost 3 bases to trimming and J lost 6 bases, with 18 bases between them. The CDR3 sequence: CASSPPGPKGLNEQFF. Here the CDR3 DNA reads TGTGCCAGCTCACCCCCAGGCCCGAAGGGACTCAATGAGCAGTTCTTC. Together with reference TRBV18 and TRBJ2-1, the CDR3 gives the full variable domain: NAGVMQNPRHLVRRRGQEARLRCSPMKGHSHVYWYRQLPEEGLKFMVYLQKENIIDESGMPKERFSAEFPKEGPSILRIQQVVRGDSAAYFCASSPPGPKGLNEQFFGPGTRLTVL.

The rearrangement joins TRBV5-1 to TRBJ2-1, with a possible D match to TRBD1 (6 bases). CDR3 length: 16 residues. The V end lost 3 bases, the J end lost 0 bases, and 13 bases lay between the germline ends. From germline, CDR1 is SGHRS and CDR2 YFSETQ. In DNA form, the CDR3 reads TGCGCCAGCAGCTCACCCCAGGGGTTCTCCTACAATGAGCAGTTCTTC. This encodes CASSSPQGFSYNEQFF.

The rearrangement links TRBV19 to TRBJ1-2, with TRBD1 matching over 7 bases. The CDR3 has 15 residues. Germline V lookup: CDR1 LNHDA, CDR2 SQIVND (reference sequence). After removal of 7 bases from V and 4 bases from J, the junction contained 12 bases not matched to a gene. The CDR3 here is CASTATGLGSYGYTF. DNA of the CDR3: TGTGCCAGTACGGCGACAGGGTTGGGAAGCTATGGCTACACCTTC.

The chain has TRBV6-2 or TRBV6-3 and TRBJ2-3; 12 bases fit TRBD1. Germline-derived CDR1 and CDR2 are MNHEY and SVGEGT. CDR3 length: 19 residues. V lost 2 bases and J lost 4; bases outside the gene matches: 13. The CDR3 DNA sequence: TGTGCCAGCAGTTACCGAAGGGACAGGGGGCTCCTAACCGCAGATACGCAGTATTTT. This gives the protein CASSYRRDRGLLTADTQYF.

The V and J genes are TRBV14 and TRBJ1-1; perhaps TRBD1 as D (5 bases). Germline assignment: CDR1 SGHDN and CDR2 FVKESK. Trimming shortened V by 4 bases and J by 6 bases, and 15 bases separated the two germline ends. This CDR3 region has 14 residues. CDR3 sequence: CASSRSGGIPEAFF. CDR3 bases: TGTGCCAGCAGCCGGTCCGGGGGGATCCCTGAAGCTTTCTTT.

V usage is TRBV2 and J usage is TRBJ2-4; no firm D call. Trimming removed 1 base at V and 0 bases at J, with 10 bases between. CDR1 and CDR2 (germline): SNHLY, FYNNEI. This CDR3 comprises 16 residues. CDR3: CASSEGGRIAKNIQYF. The CDR3 nucleotides are TGTGCCAGCAGTGAAGGAGGTCGGATAGCCAAAAACATTCAGTACTTC.

The sample holds a few counts of this clone. The chain links TRBV19 to TRBJ2-2; tentatively, D is TRBD2 (6 bases). Germline lookup yields CDR1 LNHDA and CDR2 SQIVND (reference sequence). This CDR3 is 17 amino acids long. V was cut by 5 bases and J by 1 base, with 17 bases left in between. CDR3 loop: CASSRLEGRQNTGELFF. The DNA of the CDR3 is TGTGCCAGTAGTCGCCTGGAGGGACGGCAGAACACCGGGGAGCTGTTTTTT.

The chain has TRBV19 and TRBJ1-2; D remains unclear. V lost 5 bases and J 7 bases, leaving 20 bases between the germline ends. The germline V gene encodes CDR1 LNHDA and CDR2 SQIVND (reference sequence). The CDR3 covers 15 residues. CDR3 DNA: TGTGCCAGTAGTCCTCAGGTCACAGCTGCGGGTGGCTACACCTTC. Translated: CASSPQVTAAGGYTF. The variable domain in full, completed from reference TRBV19 and TRBJ1-2, reads DGGITQSPKYLFRKEGQNVTLSCEQNLNHDAMYWYRQDPGQGLRLIYYSQIVNDFQKGDIAEGYSVSREKKESFPLTVTSAQKNPTAFYLCASSPQVTAAGGYTFGSGTRLTVV.

The chain employs TRBV29-1 and TRBJ1-5, with D perhaps TRBD1 (6 bases). The CDR3 length is 13 residues. In germline, CDR1 is SQVTM, CDR2 ANQGSEA. The CDR3, as DNA: TGCAACAATCCCAGGGGAAAGGGTCAGCCCCAGCATTTT. Amino acids: CNNPRGKGQPQHF.

The chain is built from TRBV30 and TRBJ2-3; the match to TRBD1 covers 8 bases. V dropped 4 bases and J dropped 1; count of bases not matched to a gene: 4. Per germline, CDR1 GTSNPN and CDR2 SVGIG (reference sequence). The CDR3 is 14 residues long. The CDR3 spells CAWTGQARTDTQYF. CDR3 nucleotide sequence: TGTGCCTGGACGGGACAGGCCCGCACAGATACGCAGTATTTT.

CDR3 amino acids: CASSATGNTEAFF. The CDR3 nucleotides are TGTGCCAGCAGTGCCACAGGAAACACTGAAGCTTTCTTT. The chain uses TRBV25-1 and TRBJ1-1; tentative D call: TRBD1 (5 bases). This CDR3 has 13 amino acids. Germline V gives CDR1 MGHDK, CDR2 SYGVNS. Trimming removed 4 bases from V and 2 bases from J, with 8 bases in between. Combining the CDR3 with reference TRBV25-1 and TRBJ1-1 gives the whole variable domain EADIYQTPRYLVIGTGKKITLECSQTMGHDKMYWYQQDPGMELHLIHYSYGVNSTEKGDLSSESTVSRIRTEHFPLTLESARPSHTSQYLCASSATGNTEAFFGQGTRLTVV.